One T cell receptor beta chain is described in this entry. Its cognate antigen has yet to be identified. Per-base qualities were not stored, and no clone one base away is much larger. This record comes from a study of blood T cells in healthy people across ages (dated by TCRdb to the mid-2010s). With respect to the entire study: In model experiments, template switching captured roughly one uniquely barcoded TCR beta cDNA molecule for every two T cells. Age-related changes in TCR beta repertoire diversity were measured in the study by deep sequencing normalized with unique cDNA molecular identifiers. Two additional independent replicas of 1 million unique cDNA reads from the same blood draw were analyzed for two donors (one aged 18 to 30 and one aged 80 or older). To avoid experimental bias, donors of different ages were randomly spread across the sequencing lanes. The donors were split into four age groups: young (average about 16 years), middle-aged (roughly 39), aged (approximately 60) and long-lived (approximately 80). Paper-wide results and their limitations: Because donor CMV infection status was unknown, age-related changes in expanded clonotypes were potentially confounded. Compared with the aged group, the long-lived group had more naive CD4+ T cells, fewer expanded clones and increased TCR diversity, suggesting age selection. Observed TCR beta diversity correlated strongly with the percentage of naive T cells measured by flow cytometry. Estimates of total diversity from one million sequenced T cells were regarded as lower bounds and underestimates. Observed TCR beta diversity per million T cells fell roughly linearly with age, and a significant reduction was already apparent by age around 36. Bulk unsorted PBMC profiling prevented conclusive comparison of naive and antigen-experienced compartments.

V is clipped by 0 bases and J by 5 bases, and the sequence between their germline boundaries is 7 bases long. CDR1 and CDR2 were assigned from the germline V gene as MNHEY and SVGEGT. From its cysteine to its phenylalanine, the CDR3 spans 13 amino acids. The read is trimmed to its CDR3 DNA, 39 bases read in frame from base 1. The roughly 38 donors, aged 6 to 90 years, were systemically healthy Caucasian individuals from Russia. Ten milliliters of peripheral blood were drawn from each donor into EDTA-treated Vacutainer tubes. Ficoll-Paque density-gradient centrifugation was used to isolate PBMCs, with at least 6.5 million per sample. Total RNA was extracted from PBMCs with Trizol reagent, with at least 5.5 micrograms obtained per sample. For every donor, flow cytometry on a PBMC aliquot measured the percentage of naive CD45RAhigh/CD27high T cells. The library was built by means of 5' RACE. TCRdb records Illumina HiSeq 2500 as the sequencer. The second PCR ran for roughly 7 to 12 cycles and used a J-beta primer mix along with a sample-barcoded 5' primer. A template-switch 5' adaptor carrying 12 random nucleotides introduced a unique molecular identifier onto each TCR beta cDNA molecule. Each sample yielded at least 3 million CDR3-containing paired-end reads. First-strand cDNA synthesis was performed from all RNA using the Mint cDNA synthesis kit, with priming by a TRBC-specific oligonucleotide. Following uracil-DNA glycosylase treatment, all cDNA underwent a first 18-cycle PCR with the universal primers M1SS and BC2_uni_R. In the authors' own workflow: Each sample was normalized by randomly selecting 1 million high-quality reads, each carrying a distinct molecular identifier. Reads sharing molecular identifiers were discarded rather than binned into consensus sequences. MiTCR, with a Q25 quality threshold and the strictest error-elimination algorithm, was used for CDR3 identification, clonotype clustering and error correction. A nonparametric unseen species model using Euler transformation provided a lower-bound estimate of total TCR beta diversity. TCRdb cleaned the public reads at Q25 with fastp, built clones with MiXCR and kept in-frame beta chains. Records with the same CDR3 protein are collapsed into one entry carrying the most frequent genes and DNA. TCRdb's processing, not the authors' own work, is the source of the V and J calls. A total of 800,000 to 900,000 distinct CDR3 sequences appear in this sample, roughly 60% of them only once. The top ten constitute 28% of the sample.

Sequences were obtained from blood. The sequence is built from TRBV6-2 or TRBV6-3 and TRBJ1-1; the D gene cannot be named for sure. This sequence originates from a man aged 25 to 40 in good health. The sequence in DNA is TGTGCCAGCAGTTACTCGGAGGGAACTGAAGCTTTCTTT. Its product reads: CASSYSEGTEAFF.